This paragraph reports one T cell receptor (beta chain). No antigen is known for it. These data come from a study of cytomegalovirus exposure and HLA in healthy donors. Study-wide context: A preliminary data release comprised about 85 million unique TCRs obtained from HLA-typed donors. Genetic ancestry analysis placed approximately 79% of the 398 donors that were genotyped in the Caucasian-associated cluster.

The PCR had 60 Vbeta and 13 Jbeta primers. Assay used: immunoSEQ multiplex PCR; TCRdb lists only in-frame clones, some missing. In the table there are approximately 150,000 clones, 75% to 85% of which are singletons. General study points: Within a later analysis, the majority of CMV-associated TCR beta chains appeared HLA-restricted.

The V and J ends lost 6 bases and 1 base, in that order; junction bases with no gene match: 3. This CDR3 is built from 13 residues. Germline CDR1 is SEHNR and CDR2 is FQNEAQ (reference sequence). This chain connects TRBV7-9 to TRBJ2-7, with 7 bases that match TRBD1. The receptor comes from a young man in good health and CMV-seropositive. The sample taken for sequencing was PBMCs. The CDR3 region is CASSGTASYEQYF. CDR3 nucleotides: TGTGCCAGCAGTGGGACAGCTTCCTACGAGCAGTACTTC.